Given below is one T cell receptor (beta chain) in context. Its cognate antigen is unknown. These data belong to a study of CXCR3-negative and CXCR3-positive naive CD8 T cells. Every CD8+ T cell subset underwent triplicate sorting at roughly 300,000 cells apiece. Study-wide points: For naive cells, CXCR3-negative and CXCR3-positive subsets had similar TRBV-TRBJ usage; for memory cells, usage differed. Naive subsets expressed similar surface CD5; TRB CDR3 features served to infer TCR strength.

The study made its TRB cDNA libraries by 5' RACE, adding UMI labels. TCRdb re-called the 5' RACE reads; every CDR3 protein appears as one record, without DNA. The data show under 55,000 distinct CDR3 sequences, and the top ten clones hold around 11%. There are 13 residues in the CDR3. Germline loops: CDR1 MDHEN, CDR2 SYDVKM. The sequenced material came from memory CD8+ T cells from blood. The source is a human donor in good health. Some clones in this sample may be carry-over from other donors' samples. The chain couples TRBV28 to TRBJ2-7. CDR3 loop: CACNPGSSYEQYF.